What follows is one T cell receptor (beta chain) and its context. The data belong to a study of blood T cell repertoires in COVID-19. Study-wide background: Researchers got acute and convalescent COVID-19 samples from the United States, Italy and Spain. PBMCs, B-cell-depleted T cells, or T cells were the source of the cDNA or gDNA that made up the material.

In the authors' methods: Reference gene primer amplification yielded estimated nucleated cell counts. Libraries were prepared by immunoSEQ multiplex PCR; TCRdb keeps only in-frame clonotypes and omits some of them. V, J and clone size reflect that table, while D and trimming were determined from the DNA. The data contain some 200,000 clones, roughly 80% of them singletons. Cohort placement rested on clinical history that participants reported themselves. The V segment lost 2 bases and the J segment 6 bases; nucleotides outside the gene matches: 4. This CDR3 has 15 residues. CDR1 is MNHEY, CDR2 SVGAGI, per germline.

The V and J genes are TRBV6-5 and TRBJ2-1, with TRBD2 identical over 10 bases. Sequenced input: PBMCs or T cells enriched from blood (not recorded which). This receptor was obtained from a woman aged 45 to 65 who had been exposed to COVID-19. The CDR3 spells CASSYESGGANEQFF. The CDR3 region has the DNA TGTGCCAGCAGTTACGAAAGCGGGGGGGCCAATGAGCAGTTCTTC.